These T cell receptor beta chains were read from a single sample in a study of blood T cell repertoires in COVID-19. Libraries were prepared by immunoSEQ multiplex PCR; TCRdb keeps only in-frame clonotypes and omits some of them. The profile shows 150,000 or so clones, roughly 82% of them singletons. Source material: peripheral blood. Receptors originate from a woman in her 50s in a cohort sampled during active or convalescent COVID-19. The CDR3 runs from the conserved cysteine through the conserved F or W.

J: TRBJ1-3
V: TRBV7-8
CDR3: CASSLDSDTHSGNTIYF

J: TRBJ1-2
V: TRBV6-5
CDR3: CASSRQESNYGYTF

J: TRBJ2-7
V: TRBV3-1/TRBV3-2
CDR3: CASSQALGRFYEQYF

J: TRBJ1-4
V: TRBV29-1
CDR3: CSVAWGGEEKLFF

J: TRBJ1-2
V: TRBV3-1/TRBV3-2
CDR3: CASSQVEGATLYGYTF

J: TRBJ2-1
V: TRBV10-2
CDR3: CASSVSGGGNEQFF

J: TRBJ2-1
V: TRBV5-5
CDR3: CASSDRQVALNEQFF

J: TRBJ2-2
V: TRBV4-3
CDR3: CASSQDINTGELFF

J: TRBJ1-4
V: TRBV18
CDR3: CASSHDRKPNEKLFF

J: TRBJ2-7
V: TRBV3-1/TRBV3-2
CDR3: CASSQVRGVYEQYF

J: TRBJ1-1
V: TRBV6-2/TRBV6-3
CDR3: CASSTGTGWEAFF

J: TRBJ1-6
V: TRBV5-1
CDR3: CASSFRDRDNSPLHF

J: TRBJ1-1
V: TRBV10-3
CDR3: CAIGGGSFEAFF

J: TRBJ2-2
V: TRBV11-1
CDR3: CASSARGGQNTGELFF

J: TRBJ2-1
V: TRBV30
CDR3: CAWSKMGLAGGVEQFF

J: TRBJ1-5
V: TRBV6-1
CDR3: CASREPGQGAQQPQHF

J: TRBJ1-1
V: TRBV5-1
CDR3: CASSLKVTGNTEAFF

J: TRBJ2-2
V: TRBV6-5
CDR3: CASITSQNTGELFF

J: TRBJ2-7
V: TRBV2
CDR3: CASSGGKVPYEQYF

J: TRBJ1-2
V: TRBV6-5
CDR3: CASSSWDRGLGYTF

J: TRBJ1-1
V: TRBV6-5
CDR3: CASRKGVTEAFF

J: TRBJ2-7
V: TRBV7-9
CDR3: CASGAGFDEQYF

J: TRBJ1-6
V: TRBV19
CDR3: CASISVPGTLLHF

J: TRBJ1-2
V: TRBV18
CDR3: CASSPVSPAGQNYGYTF

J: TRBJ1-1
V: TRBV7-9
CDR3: CAISTGAWGEAFF

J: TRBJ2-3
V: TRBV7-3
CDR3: CASSSLSADTQYF

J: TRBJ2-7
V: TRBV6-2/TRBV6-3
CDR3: CASSDTYEQYF

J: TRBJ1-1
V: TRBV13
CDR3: CASSLVAGLAGNTEAFF

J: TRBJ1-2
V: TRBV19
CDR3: CASRDYGYTF

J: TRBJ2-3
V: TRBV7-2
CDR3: CASSRNQRGSTDTQYF

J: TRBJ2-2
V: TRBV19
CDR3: CASSILTGLNTGELFF

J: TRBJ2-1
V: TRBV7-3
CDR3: CASSLGPGLYNEQFF

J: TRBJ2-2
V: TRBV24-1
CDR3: CATAGQGYAGELFF

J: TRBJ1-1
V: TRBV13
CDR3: CASSTGQGPRMNTEAFF

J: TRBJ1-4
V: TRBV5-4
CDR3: CASSLARGQGHEKLFF

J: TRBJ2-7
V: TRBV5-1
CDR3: CASSSGVPSYEQYF

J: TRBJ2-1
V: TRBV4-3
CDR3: CASSQGTSGGVRYNEQFF

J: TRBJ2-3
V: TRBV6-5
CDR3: CASSYSQGPRMDTQYF

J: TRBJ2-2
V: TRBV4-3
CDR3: CASSQAGGRSTGELFF

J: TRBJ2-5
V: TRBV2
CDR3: CAISGLAGGLKETQYF

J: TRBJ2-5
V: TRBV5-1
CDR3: CASSQGQGGTQYF

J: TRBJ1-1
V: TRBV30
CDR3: CAWSRGGGTEAFF

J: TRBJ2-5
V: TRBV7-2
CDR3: CASSLTGGQETQYF

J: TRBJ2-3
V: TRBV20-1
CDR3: CSAATPDTQYF

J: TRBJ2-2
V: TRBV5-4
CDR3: CASRTLGPANTGELFF